The 5 T cell receptor beta chains below were found in one sample sequenced in a study of cytomegalovirus exposure and HLA in healthy donors. Both 60 Vbeta primers and 13 Jbeta primers went into the PCR. Data came from immunoSEQ multiplex PCR; TCRdb stores just in-frame clones and leaves some out. In the table there are about 190,000 clones, around 79% of which are singletons. The sequenced sample was PBMCs. The receptors here all came from a woman aged 18 to 35 in good health and CMV-seronegative.

The chain recombines TRBV9 with TRBJ2-3; D remains ambiguous. CDR1 SGDLS and CDR2 YYNGEE come from the germline V gene. The CDR3 loop spans 14 amino acids. Trimming removed 4 bases at V and 5 bases at J, with 14 bases between. The CDR3 DNA reads TGTGCCAGCAGCTCAGAGGTCCGTGGAGATACGCAGTATTTT. This sequence encodes CASSSEVRGDTQYF.

This clone was seen once. This chain links TRBV18 with TRBJ2-5; 14 nucleotides line up with TRBD2. The CDR3 loop spans 18 amino acids. With V trimmed by 6 bases and J by 4 bases, 13 bases remained unmatched. The germline CDR1 and CDR2 sequences are KGHSH and LQKENI. CDR3 protein: CASSGPRLAGGTVETQYF. Here the CDR3 DNA reads TGTGCCAGCTCCGGACCCCGACTAGCGGGGGGGACAGTAGAGACCCAGTACTTC. The full variable domain, its missing parts supplied by reference TRBV18 and TRBJ2-5, is NAGVMQNPRHLVRRRGQEARLRCSPMKGHSHVYWYRQLPEEGLKFMVYLQKENIIDESGMPKERFSAEFPKEGPSILRIQQVVRGDSAAYFCASSGPRLAGGTVETQYFGPGTRLLVL.

The chain couples TRBV9 to TRBJ2-5, with TRBD2 as a possible D gene (5 bases). Per the germline V gene, CDR1 is SGDLS and CDR2 is YYNGEE. The V and J ends lost 3 bases and 0 bases respectively, with 12 bases between them. The CDR3 covers 15 residues. In nucleotides, the CDR3 is TGTGCCAGCAGCGGAACGGGGTTGGACCAAGAGACCCAGTACTTC. Protein: CASSGTGLDQETQYF.

This clone occurred a few times. V is TRBV6-6 and J is TRBJ1-1; no clear D. The CDR3 is made up of 14 amino acids. V was trimmed by 3 bases and J by 4 bases, leaving 12 bases between them. In germline, CDR1 is MNHNY, CDR2 SVGAGI (reference sequence). The CDR3 loop is CASSYSGESTEAFF. As DNA, the CDR3 is TGTGCCAGCAGTTATTCCGGAGAGAGCACTGAAGCTTTCTTT.

The chain combines TRBV9 with TRBJ2-7, with D hard to call. The germline V and J ends were trimmed by 0 bases and 0 bases, with 10 bases remaining between them. Germline V CDR1 and CDR2: SGDLS, YYNGEE. The CDR3 has 15 amino acids. CDR3 residues: CASSVGVESSYEQYF. For the CDR3, the DNA is TGTGCCAGCAGCGTAGGGGTGGAGAGCTCCTACGAGCAGTACTTC.